These 27 T cell receptor beta chains originate from one sample sequenced in a study of technical replicates of blood from a handful of donors. Profiled with immunoSEQ multiplex PCR; TCRdb holds only in-frame clones, not every one. The sample includes under 85,000 clones, around 96% seen only once; the top ten take less than 0.35%. Sequencing used T cells isolated from PBMCs. These receptors were taken from a human donor in good health.

The genes are TRBV11-2 and TRBJ2-5, with no clear D. Per the germline V gene, CDR1 is SGHAT and CDR2 is FQNNGV. CDR3 size: 14 residues. Trimming shortened V by 5 bases and J by 5 bases, and 15 bases separated the two germline ends. Here the CDR3 reads CASSPSGAWETQYF. CDR3 DNA sequence: TGTGCCAGCAGCCCTAGTGGCGCTTGGGAGACCCAGTACTTC.

The chain has TRBV30 and TRBJ2-7; TRBD1 agrees at 8 bases. CDR1 GTSNPN and CDR2 SVGIG come from the germline V gene (reference sequence). The CDR3 runs to 12 residues. For the CDR3, the DNA is TGTGCTTATGACAGGGGAGGCCACGAGCAGTACTTC. Translating it yields CAYDRGGHEQYF.

This clone was recorded only once. The V gene is TRBV2, the J gene TRBJ2-1; the D gene is possibly TRBD1 (6 bases). The CDR3 has 14 residues. Per germline, CDR1 SNHLY and CDR2 FYNNEI. V shed 10 bases and J shed 4 bases, with 17 bases lying between them. CDR3 DNA: TGTGCCACAAGTGGCAGGGGCTCTTACAATGAGCAGTTCTTC. It yields the protein CATSGRGSYNEQFF. The variable domain in full, with the rest retrieved from reference TRBV2 and TRBJ2-1, is EPEVTQTPSHQVTQMGQEVILRCVPISNHLYFYWYRQILGQKVEFLVSFYNNEISEKSEIFDDQFSVERPDGSNFTLKIRSTKLEDSAMYFCATSGRGSYNEQFFGPGTRLTVL.

The rearrangement links TRBV10-3 to TRBJ2-7; tentatively, D is TRBD1 (5 bases). The V and J ends lost 5 bases and 2 bases respectively, with 10 bases between them. The CDR3 is 13 amino acids. The germline V gene has CDR1 ENHRY and CDR2 SYGVKD. The CDR3 sequence is CAISPGITYEQYF. The CDR3 bases are TGTGCCATCAGTCCAGGGATAACCTACGAGCAGTACTTC.

A few counts support this clone. The chain's CDR3 is CASSLNGDTEAFF. The CDR3 DNA follows: TGTGCCAGCAGCTTAAACGGGGACACTGAAGCTTTCTTT. The chain couples TRBV7-3 to TRBJ1-1, with D unclear. The CDR3 covers 13 residues. Germline V gene sequence: CDR1 SGHTA, CDR2 FQGTGA. V lost 1 base to trimming and J lost 3 bases, with 6 bases between them. The full variable domain, completed using reference TRBV7-3 and TRBJ1-1, is GAGVSQTPSNKVTEKGKYVELRCDPISGHTALYWYRQSLGQGPEFLIYFQGTGAADDSGLPNDRFFAVRPEGSVSTLKIQRTERGDSAVYLCASSLNGDTEAFFGQGTRLTVV.

V usage is TRBV7-8 and J usage is TRBJ2-7, with 9 bases fitting TRBD1. Germline V gives CDR1 SGHVS, CDR2 FQNEAQ. CDR3 length equals 16 residues. The V and J ends lost 6 bases and 1 base, in that order; junction bases with no gene match: 10. Here the CDR3 DNA reads TGTGCCAGCAGTAGAACAGGGGGCGGTGAATCCTACGAGCAGTACTTC. Amino acid sequence: CASSRTGGGESYEQYF.

The chain employs TRBV5-1 and TRBJ2-7, with TRBD2 matching over 9 bases. J gave up 4 bases and V 3 bases, and 11 bases lay outside the gene matches. CDR1 SGHRS and CDR2 YFSETQ come from the germline V gene. CDR3 length equals 16 residues. The CDR3 DNA follows: TGCGCCAGCAGCTCGGGTTTAGCGGGAGTGGATTACGAGCAGTACTTC. It codes for CASSSGLAGVDYEQYF. Full variable domain (outside the CDR3, taken from reference TRBV5-1 and TRBJ2-7): KAGVTQTPRYLIKTRGQQVTLSCSPISGHRSVSWYQQTPGQGLQFLFEYFSETQRNKGNFPGRFSGRQFSNSRSEMNVSTLELGDSALYLCASSSGLAGVDYEQYFGPGTRLTVT.

V and J are TRBV6-1 and TRBJ1-2; 11 bases fit TRBD1. The CDR3 covers 15 residues. With V trimmed by 3 bases and J by 5 bases, 5 bases remained unmatched. CDR1 and CDR2 from the germline V gene are MNHNS and SASEGT. This CDR3 reads CASSDSGTGGYGYTF. CDR3 bases: TGTGCCAGCAGTGACTCCGGGACAGGGGGGTATGGCTACACCTTC.

This rearrangement joins TRBV14 to TRBJ2-1; 13 bases are a match to TRBD2. The CDR3 is 14 residues long. Germline CDR1 is SGHDN and CDR2 is FVKESK. V gave up 4 bases and J gave up 12 bases; unmatched junction bases: 6. Here the CDR3 DNA reads TGTGCCAGCAGCCGGACTAGCGGGAGTAGGGGGCAGTTCTTC. Residues: CASSRTSGSRGQFF.

The chain recombines TRBV2 with TRBJ1-1; 8 bases align to TRBD1. After removal of 4 bases from V and 6 bases from J, the junction contained 4 bases not matched to a gene. There are 13 residues in the CDR3. CDR1 and CDR2 (germline): SNHLY, FYNNEI. The CDR3 DNA is TGTGCCAGCAGTGGGACAGGGATCTCTGAAGCTTTCTTT. Translation: CASSGTGISEAFF.

This clone was observed a single time. V and J are TRBV19 and TRBJ1-5; D gene uncertain. Germline V gene lookup returns CDR1 LNHDA and CDR2 SQIVND (reference sequence). Trimming stripped 5 bases from V and 4 bases from J, with 9 bases between. This CDR3 comprises 13 residues. CDR3 protein: CASSPGENQPQHF. The CDR3 DNA reads TGTGCCAGTAGTCCCGGGGAAAATCAGCCCCAGCATTTT.

This sequence joins TRBV7-2 and TRBJ2-3; unclear D gene. CDR3 length: 15 amino acids. Trimming cost V 5 bases and J 2 bases, with 14 bases left between them. Per the germline V gene, CDR1 is SGHTA and CDR2 is FQGNSA. CDR3: CASSVRYGFTDTQYF. The CDR3 region has the DNA TGTGCCAGCAGCGTACGTTACGGGTTCACAGATACGCAGTATTTT. Based on the CDR3 plus reference TRBV7-2 and TRBJ2-3, the full variable domain is GAGVSQSPSNKVTEKGKDVELRCDPISGHTALYWYRQSLGQGLEFLIYFQGNSAPDKSGLPSDRFSAERTGGSVSTLTIQRTQQEDSAVYLCASSVRYGFTDTQYFGPGTRLTVL.

The DNA of the CDR3 is TGTGCCAGCGGGCTAGGACAGGGGCTTCCCGGTGAAGCTTTCTTT. Translated, it gives CASGLGQGLPGEAFF. The rearrangement links TRBV6-5 to TRBJ1-1; 9 bases agree with TRBD1. Germline trimming cut 8 bases from V and 7 bases from J; bases unmatched to any gene: 14. The CDR3 loop spans 15 amino acids. In germline, CDR1 is MNHEY, CDR2 SVGAGI.

The chain couples TRBV28 to TRBJ1-5; 8 nucleotides agree with TRBD1. The CDR3 consists of 15 residues. Per the germline V gene, CDR1 is MDHEN and CDR2 is SYDVKM. V lost 5 bases, J lost 3 bases, and 6 bases stayed unmatched. Here the CDR3 DNA reads TGTGCCAGCAGTCCGGGACAGGCCCACAATCAGCCCCAGCATTTT. Translating it yields CASSPGQAHNQPQHF.

This sequence joins TRBV2 and TRBJ2-1; D ambiguous. Germline CDR1 reads SNHLY; CDR2 reads FYNNEI. With 5 bases removed from V and 0 bases from J, the gap between germline ends came to 11 bases. The CDR3 loop spans 15 amino acids. CDR3 DNA: TGTGCCAGCAGTTCGAGTACGAGCTCCTACAATGAGCAGTTCTTC. Protein product: CASSSSTSSYNEQFF.

This clone has just a few counts. This chain joins TRBV28 and TRBJ2-7; D is possibly TRBD1 (6 bases). The CDR3 consists of 13 residues. Germline V gene lookup returns CDR1 MDHEN and CDR2 SYDVKM. Trimming removed 2 bases from V and 2 bases from J, with 7 bases in between. Written as DNA, the CDR3 is TGTGCCAGCAGTTTAGGGACAACCTACGAGCAGTACTTC. As protein: CASSLGTTYEQYF.

V and J are TRBV7-2 and TRBJ2-1; 7 nucleotides match TRBD1. This CDR3 has 13 residues. With 8 bases clipped from V and 4 bases from J, the junction kept 5 bases outside the gene matches. The germline V gene has CDR1 SGHTA and CDR2 FQGNSA. The CDR3 spells CASGPRGYNEQFF. CDR3 sequence (DNA): TGTGCCAGCGGCCCCAGGGGGTACAATGAGCAGTTCTTC.

This chain links TRBV2 with TRBJ2-5; D gene unclear. Per germline, CDR1 SNHLY and CDR2 FYNNEI. The CDR3 is 13 residues long. The V gene lost 8 bases and the J gene lost 4 bases, with 14 bases spanning the gap. This CDR3 reads CASLLGARETQYF. The CDR3 DNA is TGTGCCAGCCTTCTCGGAGCGAGAGAGACCCAGTACTTC.

The V call is TRBV5-8, the J call TRBJ2-7; a possible D gene is TRBD1 (6 bases). CDR1 is SGHTS and CDR2 is YDEGEE in the germline V gene. V was clipped by 6 bases and J by 3 bases, with 13 bases between them. The CDR3 runs 13 residues. The CDR3 DNA follows: TGTGCCAGCAAGGGCAGGGGCGTCTACGAGCAGTACTTC. It is translated as CASKGRGVYEQYF.

The chain employs TRBV5-5 and TRBJ1-2; D gene ambiguous. V gave up 0 bases and J gave up 5 bases, with 5 bases separating them. Germline V gives CDR1 SGHKS, CDR2 YYEKEE (reference sequence). The CDR3 is made up of 12 amino acids. CDR3 sequence reads: CASSLDKYGYTF. The CDR3 nucleotides read TGTGCCAGCAGCTTGGACAAATATGGCTACACCTTC.

The chain has TRBV29-1 and TRBJ2-1, with a possible D match to TRBD2 (6 bases). CDR3 size: 16 residues. V lost 0 bases and J 10 bases, leaving 22 bases between the germline ends. Germline lookup yields CDR1 SQVTM and CDR2 ANQGSEA. The CDR3 nucleotides read TGCAGCGTTGAAGATCAGAGGACTACGGCTCCCTGGGAGCAGTTCTTC. Encoded protein: CSVEDQRTTAPWEQFF.

The gene calls are TRBV27 and TRBJ1-1, with 7 bases aligning to TRBD1. CDR3 length: 13 residues. Germline CDR1 and CDR2: MNHEY and SMNVEV (reference sequence). Trimming removed 6 bases from V and 0 bases from J; junction bases left unmatched: 1. CDR3 sequence (DNA): TGTGCCAGCAGGGGACAGATGAACACTGAAGCTTTCTTT. Amino acid sequence: CASRGQMNTEAFF.

This chain uses TRBV7-2 with TRBJ1-2; D not certain. The length of the CDR3 is 12 residues. V was cut by 11 bases and J by 4 bases, with 14 bases left in between. Germline V lookup: CDR1 SGHTA, CDR2 FQGNSA. DNA for the CDR3: TGTGCCGGGAGTACAGACCTCTATGGCTACACCTTC. Translating it yields CAGSTDLYGYTF.

The chain couples TRBV28 to TRBJ1-1, with a weak D call TRBD1 (6 bases). The CDR3 contains 13 residues. Germline V gene sequence: CDR1 MDHEN, CDR2 SYDVKM. V gave up 8 bases and J gave up 5 bases, with 15 bases separating them. CDR3 nucleotides: TGTGCCAGCGAAGGCGGGGGGCCAACTGAAGCTTTCTTT. It codes for CASEGGGPTEAFF.

This clone was picked up a small number of times. The rearrangement joins TRBV9 to TRBJ1-1, with TRBD1 identical over 7 bases. The CDR3 sequence is 14 residues long. V trimming: 4 bases; J trimming: 5 bases; junction bases outside the gene matches: 8. Germline-derived CDR1 and CDR2 are SGDLS and YYNGEE. The CDR3 DNA sequence: TGTGCCAGCAGCCACTCGACAGGGACGACTGAAGCTTTCTTT. This codes for CASSHSTGTTEAFF. Together with reference TRBV9 and TRBJ1-1, the CDR3 gives the full variable domain: DSGVTQTPKHLITATGQRVTLRCSPRSGDLSVYWYQQSLDQGLQFLIQYYNGEERAKGNILERFSAQQFPDLHSELNLSSLELGDSALYFCASSHSTGTTEAFFGQGTRLTVV.

This chain links TRBV10-3 with TRBJ2-7, with 11 bases fitting TRBD2. The ends lost 10 bases at V and 4 bases at J; junction bases unmatched: 3. Germline lookup yields CDR1 ENHRY and CDR2 SYGVKD. The CDR3 sequence is 12 residues long. CDR3 DNA sequence: TGTGCCAGTAGCGGGAGGGCTTACGAGCAGTACTTC. The encoded protein is CASSGRAYEQYF.

The chain joins TRBV4-3 to TRBJ2-7; 10 nucleotides align to TRBD1. V shed 2 bases and J 2 bases; nucleotides not matched to a gene: 6. The germline V gene encodes CDR1 LGHNA and CDR2 YSLEER. The CDR3 is made up of 16 amino acids. CDR3 protein: CASSQQMGQGPYEQYF. The CDR3 DNA follows: TGCGCCAGCAGCCAACAAATGGGACAGGGGCCCTACGAGCAGTACTTC.